These 12 T cell receptor beta chains were sequenced from one sample in a study of beta chain features in type 1 diabetes. No antigens are known for them. All of the isolated RNA was reverse transcribed, so expressed TCRB transcripts were sequenced. Only in-frame clones appear in the TCRdb table, and some are missing; sequencing was by immunoSEQ multiplex PCR. This sample has some 160,000 clones, with around 9% found just once. The study's findings and limits: When Type 1 diabetes patients were examined, their TCRB CDR3s proved moderately but significantly shorter in all four CD4+ subsets.

Sequences were obtained from central memory CD4+ T cells from blood. These receptors all stem from a woman in her 30s with type 1 diabetes.

J is TRBJ2-3 and V is TRBV6-6, with 9 bases aligning to TRBD1. This CDR3 is 16 amino acids long. Germline lookup yields CDR1 MNHNY and CDR2 SVGAGI (reference sequence). V lost 4 bases and J lost 4; bases outside the gene matches: 9. CDR3 DNA sequence: TGTGCCAGCAGTTCCGAGGGGACAGGGATGGCAGATACGCAGTATTTT. It codes for CASSSEGTGMADTQYF.

V usage is TRBV9 and J usage is TRBJ2-1, with 9 bases matching TRBD2. From germline, CDR1 is SGDLS and CDR2 YYNGEE. This CDR3 comprises 15 residues. Trimming at V came to 3 bases and at J to 5 bases, leaving 6 bases not matched to a gene. The CDR3 protein is CASSATSGYNNEQFF. CDR3 DNA: TGTGCCAGCAGCGCTACTAGCGGGTATAACAATGAGCAGTTCTTC.

This clone was found a few times. V and J are TRBV6-6 and TRBJ2-1; D perhaps matches TRBD2 (6 bases). The CDR3 length is 14 residues. Germline CDR1 and CDR2: MNHNY and SVGAGI (reference sequence). V was cut by 2 bases and J by 9 bases, with 14 bases left in between. CDR3 residues: CASSYGHRETEQFF. The CDR3 region has the DNA TGTGCCAGCAGTTACGGCCACCGGGAGACTGAGCAGTTCTTC.

The gene calls are TRBV2 and TRBJ1-4; 7 bases align to TRBD1. Germline trimming cut 7 bases from V and 5 bases from J; bases unmatched to any gene: 4. CDR3 length equals 13 residues. The germline CDR1 and CDR2 sequences are SNHLY and FYNNEI. CDR3 loop: CASNRDSNEKLFF. CDR3 bases: TGTGCCAGCAACAGGGACAGCAATGAAAAACTGTTTTTT.

This clone was counted only a few times. The J gene is TRBJ1-5, the V gene TRBV19; 8 bases are shared with TRBD1. J gave up 1 base and V 1 base, and 0 bases lay outside the gene matches. The CDR3 contains 15 residues. CDR1 is LNHDA and CDR2 is SQIVND in the germline V gene (reference sequence). CDR3 sequence: CASSIGTGSNQPQHF. CDR3 DNA: TGTGCCAGTAGTATAGGGACAGGGAGCAATCAGCCCCAGCATTTT.

This chain uses TRBV29-1 with TRBJ2-3; 11 bases map to TRBD2. The CDR3 is 14 amino acids. Per germline, CDR1 SQVTM and CDR2 ANQGSEA. The ends lost 7 bases at V and 5 bases at J; junction bases unmatched: 8. CDR3 DNA sequence: TGCAGCGCCCCGGGACTAGCGGACAGAGATACGCAGTATTTT. This translates into CSAPGLADRDTQYF.

The chain has TRBV11-1 and TRBJ2-2; the D gene is possibly TRBD1 (5 bases). This CDR3 comprises 14 residues. Germline V gene sequence: CDR1 SGHAT, CDR2 FQDESV (reference sequence). The V end was cut by 5 bases, the J end by 2 bases, with 9 bases between. CDR3 in amino acids: CASSRQINTGELFF. The CDR3 DNA reads TGTGCCAGCAGCCGACAGATAAACACCGGGGAGCTGTTTTTT.

The chain has TRBV7-8 and TRBJ1-3; D gene unclear. V lost 0 bases and J lost 0, with 6 bases in between. CDR1 SGHVS and CDR2 FQNEAQ come from the germline V gene. The CDR3 is 15 amino acids. The CDR3 nucleotides read TGTGCCAGCAGCTTAGCTCTCAGCTCTGGAAACACCATATATTTT. Protein: CASSLALSSGNTIYF.

This chain joins TRBV5-1 and TRBJ2-2, with TRBD2 identical over 8 bases. The CDR3 sequence is 15 residues long. V lost 5 bases, J lost 6 bases, and 9 bases stayed unmatched. Germline loops: CDR1 SGHRS, CDR2 YFSETQ. This CDR3 reads CASRAAGDRAGELFF. The CDR3 DNA follows: TGCGCCAGCAGGGCAGCGGGAGATCGGGCCGGGGAGCTGTTTTTT. The full variable domain, its missing parts supplied by reference TRBV5-1 and TRBJ2-2, is KAGVTQTPRYLIKTRGQQVTLSCSPISGHRSVSWYQQTPGQGLQFLFEYFSETQRNKGNFPGRFSGRQFSNSRSEMNVSTLELGDSALYLCASRAAGDRAGELFFGEGSRLTVL.

The rearrangement joins TRBV30 to TRBJ2-7; 10 bases fit TRBD1. V lost 5 bases, J lost 0 bases, and 4 bases stayed unmatched. The CDR3 runs 14 residues. Germline CDR1 is GTSNPN and CDR2 is SVGIG (reference sequence). The CDR3 bases are TGTGCCTGGGCCGGGACAGGGGTCTCCTACGAGCAGTACTTC. This sequence encodes CAWAGTGVSYEQYF.

In this sample, this clone turned up a few times. V gene TRBV18 combines with J gene TRBJ2-5, with D perhaps matching TRBD2 (7 bases). V lost 8 bases and J 2 bases, leaving 12 bases between the germline ends. In germline, CDR1 is KGHSH, CDR2 LQKENI. The CDR3 runs to 13 residues. The CDR3 region is CASLQGGQETQYF. CDR3 coding DNA: TGTGCCAGCCTACAGGGAGGGCAAGAGACCCAGTACTTC. Filled out from reference TRBV18 and TRBJ2-5, the complete variable domain reads NAGVMQNPRHLVRRRGQEARLRCSPMKGHSHVYWYRQLPEEGLKFMVYLQKENIIDESGMPKERFSAEFPKEGPSILRIQQVVRGDSAAYFCASLQGGQETQYFGPGTRLLVL.

This clone was seen a handful of times. The chain recombines TRBV10-2 with TRBJ2-5; TRBD1 matches at 9 bases. Germline CDR1 is WSHSY and CDR2 is SAAADI. This CDR3 contains 13 residues. V was clipped by 5 bases and J by 5 bases; unmatched bases: 3. CDR3 bases: TGCGCCAGCAGTCCCGGGACAGGGGAGACCCAGTACTTC. This gives the protein CASSPGTGETQYF.